Given below is one T cell receptor beta chain in context. The data belong to a study of blood T cell repertoires in COVID-19. As processed by the authors: Researchers report that nucleated cell counts were estimated from reference gene primer amplification. Measured with immunoSEQ multiplex PCR; TCRdb has only the in-frame clones, and not every one. Clonal size and the V and J genes are those of that table, whereas D and trimming came from the DNA. Of about 230,000 clones detected, around four fifths appear once; the ten largest clones hold around 2.6%. Germline V gives CDR1 LNHDA, CDR2 SQIVND (reference sequence). Trimming pared 3 bases from V and 0 bases from J, leaving 17 bases between. The CDR3 sequence is 17 residues long.

V and J are TRBV19 and TRBJ2-5, with D unclear. The sequence was obtained from a woman between 65 and 79 years old with active or convalescent COVID-19. The specimen was peripheral blood. This CDR3 reads CASSMPQMFADQETQYF. In nucleotides, the CDR3 is TGTGCCAGTAGTATGCCCCAGATGTTTGCGGACCAAGAGACCCAGTACTTC.